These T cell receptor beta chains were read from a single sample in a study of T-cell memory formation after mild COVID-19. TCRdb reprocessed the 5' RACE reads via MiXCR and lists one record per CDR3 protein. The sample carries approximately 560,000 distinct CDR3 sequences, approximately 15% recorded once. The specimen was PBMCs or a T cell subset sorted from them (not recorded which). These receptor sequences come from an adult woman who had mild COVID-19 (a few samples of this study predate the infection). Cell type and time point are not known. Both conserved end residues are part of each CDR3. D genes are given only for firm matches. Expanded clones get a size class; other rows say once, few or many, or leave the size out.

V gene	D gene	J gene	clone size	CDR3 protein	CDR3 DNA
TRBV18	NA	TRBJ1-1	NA	CASYVGRPGMNTEAFF	TGTGCCAGCTACGTCGGACGCCCGGGGATGAACACTGAAGCTTTCTTT
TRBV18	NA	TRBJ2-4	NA	CASSLSTGSIRENIQYF	TGTGCCAGCTCACTGTCCACAGGGTCCATAAGGGAAAACATTCAGTACTTC
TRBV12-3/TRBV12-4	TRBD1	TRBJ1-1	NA	CASTQGGYNTEAFF	TGTGCCAGCACCCAGGGGGGTTATAACACTGAAGCTTTCTTT
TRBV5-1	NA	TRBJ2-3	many	CASSLEGLRTDTQYF	TGTGCCAGCAGCTTAGAGGGGCTTCGCACAGATACGCAGTATTTT
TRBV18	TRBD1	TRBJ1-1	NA	CASSPDRANPEAFF	TGTGCCAGCTCACCCGACAGGGCGAATCCTGAAGCTTTCTTT
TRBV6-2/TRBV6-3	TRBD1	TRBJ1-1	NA	CASSYTGGYTEAFF	TGTGCCAGCAGTTACACAGGGGGCTACACTGAAGCTTTCTTT
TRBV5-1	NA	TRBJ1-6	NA	CASSLDGQTNSPLHF	TGCGCCAGCAGCTTGGATGGTCAGACTAATTCACCCCTCCACTTT
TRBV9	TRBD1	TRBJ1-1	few	CASSERQGLNTEAFF	TGTGCCAGCAGCGAAAGACAGGGATTGAACACTGAAGCTTTCTTT
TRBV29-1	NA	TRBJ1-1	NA	CSVMTGMNTEAFF	TGCAGCGTTATGACAGGAATGAACACTGAAGCTTTCTTT
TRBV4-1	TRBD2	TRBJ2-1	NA	CASSPEGGGGDEQFF	TGCGCCAGCAGCCCTGAGGGCGGGGGGGGAGATGAGCAGTTCTTC
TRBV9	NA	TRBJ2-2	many	CASSPRSPSPFTGELFF	TGTGCCAGCAGCCCCCGGAGCCCTTCACCATTCACCGGGGAGCTGTTTTTT
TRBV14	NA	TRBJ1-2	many	CASSQEWGKSYGYTF	TGTGCCAGCAGCCAAGAGTGGGGGAAAAGCTATGGCTACACCTTC
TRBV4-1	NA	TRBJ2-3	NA	CASSRGRVGTDTQYF	TGCGCCAGCAGCCGTGGCCGAGTTGGCACAGATACGCAGTATTTT
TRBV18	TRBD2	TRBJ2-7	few	CASSPLAGGQYEQYF	TGTGCCAGCTCACCACTGGCGGGAGGCCAATACGAGCAGTACTTC
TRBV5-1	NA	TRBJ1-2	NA	CASSLEGMLYGYTF	TGCGCCAGCAGCTTGGAAGGGATGCTCTATGGCTACACCTTC
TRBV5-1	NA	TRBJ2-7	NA	CASSSGRGGYEQYF	TGCGCCAGCAGCTCAGGGCGGGGAGGCTACGAGCAGTACTTC
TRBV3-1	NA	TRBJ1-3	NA	CASSQELVGGSGNTIYF	TGTGCCAGCAGCCAAGAACTCGTCGGGGGCTCTGGAAACACCATATATTTT
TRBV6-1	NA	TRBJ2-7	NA	CASSAYRVGYEQYF	TGTGCCAGCAGTGCATATAGGGTAGGCTACGAGCAGTACTTC
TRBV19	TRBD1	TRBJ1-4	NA	CASSDRTHEKLFF	TGTGCCAGTTCGGACAGGACACATGAAAAACTGTTTTTT
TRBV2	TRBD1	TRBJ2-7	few	CASSEGDRGSHEQYF	TGTGCCAGCAGTGAAGGGGACAGGGGATCCCACGAGCAGTACTTC
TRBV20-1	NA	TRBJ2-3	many	CSAQRLFTDTQYF	TGCAGTGCCCAGAGACTATTCACAGATACGCAGTATTTT
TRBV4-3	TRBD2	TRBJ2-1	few	CASSQERTSGSYEQFF	TGCGCCAGCAGCCAAGAAAGGACTAGCGGGAGTTATGAGCAGTTCTTC
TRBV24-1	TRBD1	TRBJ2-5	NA	CATSDPGQGIKTQYF	TGTGCCACCAGTGACCCCGGACAGGGGATAAAGACCCAGTACTTC
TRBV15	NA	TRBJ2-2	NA	CATSGTGELFF	TGTGCCACCAGCGGCACCGGGGAGCTGTTTTTT
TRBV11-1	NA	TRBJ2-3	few	CASSLRDKRGTDTQYF	TGTGCCAGCAGCTTAAGGGATAAGCGGGGCACAGATACGCAGTATTTT
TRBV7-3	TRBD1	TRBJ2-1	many	CASSYGTGAYNEQFF	TGTGCCAGCAGCTACGGGACAGGAGCTTACAATGAGCAGTTCTTC
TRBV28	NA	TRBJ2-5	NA	CASSPWTTPETQYF	TGTGCCAGCAGTCCTTGGACTACCCCGGAGACCCAGTACTTC
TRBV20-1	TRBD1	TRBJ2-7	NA	CSAEPGQGPYEQYF	TGCAGTGCTGAACCGGGACAGGGTCCCTACGAGCAGTACTTC
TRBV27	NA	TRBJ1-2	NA	CASSLVGGAGYGYTF	TGTGCCAGCAGTTTAGTCGGGGGCGCTGGCTATGGCTACACCTTC
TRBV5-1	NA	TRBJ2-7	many	CASSLDKPYEQYF	TGCGCCAGCAGCTTGGACAAGCCCTACGAGCAGTACTTC
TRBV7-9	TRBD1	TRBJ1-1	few	CASSPGTGGISGYTEAFF	TGTGCCAGCAGCCCGGGGACAGGGGGAATATCAGGGTACACTGAAGCTTTCTTT
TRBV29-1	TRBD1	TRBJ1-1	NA	CSVTVKGTASFLDTEAFF	TGCAGCGTTACGGTCAAAGGGACAGCCAGTTTCCTTGACACTGAAGCTTTCTTT
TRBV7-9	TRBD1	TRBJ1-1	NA	CASNRNRGAFF	TGTGCCAGCAACCGGAACAGGGGAGCTTTCTTT
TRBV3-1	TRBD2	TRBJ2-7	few	CASSQVGRLAGASEQYF	TGTGCCAGCAGCCAAGTAGGGAGACTAGCGGGAGCGTCCGAGCAGTACTTC
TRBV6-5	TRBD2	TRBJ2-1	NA	CASRKLAGGYNEQFF	TGTGCCAGCAGGAAACTAGCGGGAGGCTACAATGAGCAGTTCTTC